A single sample gave rise to the 21 T cell receptor beta chains below, sequenced in a study of shared clonotypes between healthy human individuals. Profiling relied on immunoSEQ multiplex PCR, and the TCRdb table lists in-frame clones only, not all of them. Of 2 million to 2.5 million clones listed, 90% to 97% are singletons. The specimen sequenced was naive CD4+ T cells sorted from blood. Indicated subset: CD45RA+ positively selected. The receptors were sampled from a man younger than 35 in good health.

V and J are TRBV9 and TRBJ2-3; unclear D gene. CDR3 length equals 15 residues. Germline V lookup: CDR1 SGDLS, CDR2 YYNGEE. V lost 2 bases, J lost 0 bases, and 10 bases lay in between. The CDR3 bases are TGTGCCAGCAGCGTCAGCACTTCTAGCACAGATACGCAGTATTTT. It specifies CASSVSTSSTDTQYF.

Concerning this clone itself: Other DNA sequences from this sample encode an identical CDR3 as well. This sequence joins TRBV2 and TRBJ2-5; D call uncertain. V dropped 4 bases and J dropped 5 bases, with 5 bases sitting between them. This CDR3 has 11 amino acids. Germline V gene lookup returns CDR1 SNHLY and CDR2 FYNNEI. The CDR3 region is CASSGGETQYF. CDR3 sequence (DNA): TGTGCCAGCAGTGGTGGGGAGACCCAGTACTTC.

The chain links TRBV18 to TRBJ2-3; unclear D gene. This CDR3 spans 16 amino acids. Trimming shortened V by 3 bases and J by 6 bases, and 19 bases separated the two germline ends. Germline V lookup: CDR1 KGHSH, CDR2 LQKENI. The CDR3 reads CASSPVSSLAGDTQYF. The CDR3 DNA reads TGTGCCAGCTCACCCGTTAGCAGCCTCGCCGGGGATACGCAGTATTTT.

The rearrangement uses TRBV5-1 and TRBJ2-2; tentative D call: TRBD2 (6 bases). Deletions cut 7 bases from V and 1 base from J, with 14 bases between. Germline values: CDR1 SGHRS, CDR2 YFSETQ. The CDR3 runs to 15 residues. The CDR3 loop reads CASQSGDLNTGELFF. CDR3 bases: TGCGCCAGCCAGTCGGGGGACCTGAACACCGGGGAGCTGTTTTTT. Variable domain in full (rest from reference TRBV5-1 and TRBJ2-2): KAGVTQTPRYLIKTRGQQVTLSCSPISGHRSVSWYQQTPGQGLQFLFEYFSETQRNKGNFPGRFSGRQFSNSRSEMNVSTLELGDSALYLCASQSGDLNTGELFFGEGSRLTVL.

V is TRBV5-1 and J is TRBJ1-2; no definite D call. V was pared by 2 bases and J by 8 bases, with 7 bases between. Germline V gene lookup returns CDR1 SGHRS and CDR2 YFSETQ. This CDR3 is built from 11 residues. The CDR3 DNA follows: TGCGCCAGCAGCTTACACGAGGGCTACACCTTC. It encodes CASSLHEGYTF.

Regarding this clone: Within the sample, other DNA sequences also encode this same CDR3. The J gene is TRBJ2-3, the V gene TRBV10-3; D is unresolved. Germline V gene lookup returns CDR1 ENHRY and CDR2 SYGVKD. This CDR3 is built from 11 residues. Trimming removed 3 bases at V and 9 bases at J, with 7 bases between. The CDR3 sequence is CAISEVDTQYF. CDR3 coding DNA: TGTGCCATCAGTGAAGTAGACACGCAGTATTTT.

A note on this clone: The sample has other DNA sequences that encode this CDR3 too. The chain employs TRBV6-5 and TRBJ2-6; D might be TRBD1 (5 bases). The germline V and J ends were trimmed by 2 bases and 0 bases, with 5 bases remaining between them. This CDR3 comprises 15 residues. In germline, CDR1 is MNHEY, CDR2 SVGAGI. CDR3 nucleotides: TGTGCCAGCAGTTACGGGGCCTCTGGGGCCAACGTCCTGACTTTC. Amino acid sequence: CASSYGASGANVLTF.

The chain has TRBV5-4 and TRBJ2-5, with D possibly being TRBD2 (7 bases). This CDR3 is 17 amino acids long. Looked up from germline, CDR1 is SGHNT and CDR2 is YYREEE (reference sequence). Trimming removed 0 bases from V and 1 base from J, with 16 bases in between. The CDR3: CASSLVRGGGPQETQYF. DNA of the CDR3: TGTGCCAGCAGCTTGGTACGTGGCGGGGGCCCCCAAGAGACCCAGTACTTC.

The chain uses TRBV4-1 and TRBJ2-7, with D possibly being TRBD1 (6 bases). This CDR3 is 14 amino acids long. Trimming cost V 0 bases and J 3 bases, with 9 bases left between them. CDR1 is MGHRA, CDR2 YSYEKL, per germline. DNA of the CDR3: TGCGCCAGCAGCCAAGAGGACAGATTCTACGAGCAGTACTTC. It yields the protein CASSQEDRFYEQYF.

The chain is built from TRBV19 and TRBJ1-2; D remains ambiguous. Trimming left V 2 bases short and J 2 bases short, with 12 bases between. This CDR3 contains 15 residues. Germline CDR1 is LNHDA and CDR2 is SQIVND (reference sequence). CDR3 sequence: CASSITAGLNYGYTF. The DNA of the CDR3 is TGTGCCAGTAGTATAACGGCAGGCCTGAACTATGGCTACACCTTC.

The chain is built from TRBV5-4 and TRBJ2-1, with 9 bases that match TRBD1. Per the germline V gene, CDR1 is SGHNT and CDR2 is YYREEE (reference sequence). The CDR3 is 15 residues long. V shed 5 bases and J 4 bases; nucleotides not matched to a gene: 7. CDR3 in amino acids: CASSLDRGRYNEQFF. Here the CDR3 DNA reads TGTGCCAGCAGTCTGGACAGGGGTCGGTACAATGAGCAGTTCTTC.

This clone was seen once. This rearrangement joins TRBV7-6 to TRBJ2-7, with D perhaps TRBD1 (5 bases). The CDR3 length is 12 residues. Looked up from germline, CDR1 is SGHVS and CDR2 is FNYEAQ. Trimming removed 1 base at V and 12 bases at J, with 13 bases between. The CDR3 DNA is TGTGCCAGCAGCTTAGAGGGGAAATCACTGTACTTC. Residues: CASSLEGKSLYF.

The rearrangement links TRBV7-8 to TRBJ2-7, with D maybe TRBD2 (6 bases). CDR3 length: 12 residues. V was clipped by 7 bases and J by 6 bases, with 13 bases between them. Germline lookup yields CDR1 SGHVS and CDR2 FQNEAQ. Here the CDR3 DNA reads TGTGCCAGCAACAAAGGGGAGGCCGAGCAGTACTTC. Its translation: CASNKGEAEQYF.

The chain uses TRBV4-3 and TRBJ1-6; D possibly corresponds to TRBD1 (5 bases). With 3 bases removed from V and 8 bases from J, the gap between germline ends came to 11 bases. In germline, CDR1 is LGHNA, CDR2 YSLEER. The CDR3 extends over 14 amino acids. CDR3 sequence: CASSHAGTHSPLHF. The DNA of the CDR3 is TGCGCCAGCAGCCACGCAGGGACGCATTCACCCCTCCACTTT.

The gene calls are TRBV30 and TRBJ2-3; D call uncertain. V lost 3 bases, J lost 5 bases, and 18 bases lay in between. The CDR3 loop spans 15 amino acids. Germline loops: CDR1 GTSNPN, CDR2 SVGIG (reference sequence). The CDR3 coding sequence is TGTGCCTGGAGCGTATTCCCCCCCAGCCAAGATACGCAGTATTTT. This gives the protein CAWSVFPPSQDTQYF.

This clone was found once. The gene calls are TRBV30 and TRBJ2-5, with 9 bases lining up with TRBD1. The CDR3 has 15 residues. Germline V gene sequence: CDR1 GTSNPN, CDR2 SVGIG (reference sequence). Trimming at V came to 0 bases and at J to 5 bases, leaving 7 bases not matched to a gene. The DNA of the CDR3 is TGTGCCTGGAGTGTACTAACAGGGGGCTGGGAGACCCAGTACTTC. It codes for CAWSVLTGGWETQYF. Supplemented by reference TRBV30 and TRBJ2-5, the full variable domain reads SQTIHQWPATLVQPVGSPLSLECTVEGTSNPNLYWYRQAAGRGLQLLFYSVGIGQISSEVPQNLSASRPQDRQFILSSKKLLLSDSGFYLCAWSVLTGGWETQYFGPGTRLLVL.

Details on this clone: The sample contains more than one DNA sequence encoding this CDR3. This chain connects TRBV7-9 to TRBJ2-5; 12 nucleotides match TRBD2. Trimming took 2 bases from V and 4 from J; bases not matched to a gene: 2. Germline-derived CDR1 and CDR2 are SEHNR and FQNEAQ (reference sequence). The CDR3 spans 15 residues. The CDR3 reads CASSLRLAGVETQYF. The CDR3 bases are TGTGCCAGCAGCTTACGACTAGCGGGAGTAGAGACCCAGTACTTC.

Comments on this clone: The sample holds other DNA sequences that translate to the same CDR3. The chain has TRBV7-2 and TRBJ2-3, with 9 bases aligning to TRBD2. This CDR3 spans 17 amino acids. The V segment lost 0 bases and the J segment 1 base; nucleotides outside the gene matches: 5. Germline CDR1 SGHTA, CDR2 FQGNSA. The CDR3 coding sequence is TGTGCCAGCAGCTTAGCTGGCCTAGCGGGACGCACAGATACGCAGTATTTT. It is translated as CASSLAGLAGRTDTQYF.

The chain is built from TRBV10-2 and TRBJ1-5, with 8 bases aligning to TRBD1. Germline CDR1 reads WSHSY; CDR2 reads SAAADI. V shed 3 bases and J 5 bases; nucleotides not matched to a gene: 12. CDR3 length: 17 residues. CDR3 coding DNA: TGCGCCAGCAGTGATAAAGGACAGGGAGGTATTCATCAGCCCCAGCATTTT. Translating it yields CASSDKGQGGIHQPQHF.

The V and J genes are TRBV25-1 and TRBJ2-7; a weak D match, TRBD1 (5 bases). V was clipped by 4 bases and J by 2 bases, with 9 bases between them. Per the germline V gene, CDR1 is MGHDK and CDR2 is SYGVNS. CDR3 length: 13 residues. DNA for the CDR3: TGTGCCAGCAGTGGACAGCCCCCCTACGAGCAGTACTTC. Translating gives CASSGQPPYEQYF.

This clone appeared a few times. The chain recombines TRBV11-2 with TRBJ2-2; no firm D call. The V and J ends lost 0 bases and 7 bases respectively, with 3 bases between them. CDR1 and CDR2 from the germline V gene are SGHAT and FQNNGV. This CDR3 is 12 amino acids long. Here the CDR3 DNA reads TGTGCCAGCAGCTTAGACGTCGGGGAGCTGTTTTTT. It yields the protein CASSLDVGELFF. The whole variable domain, remainder taken from reference TRBV11-2 and TRBJ2-2, is EAGVAQSPRYKIIEKRQSVAFWCNPISGHATLYWYQQILGQGPKLLIQFQNNGVVDDSQLPKDRFSAERLKGVDSTLKIQPAKLEDSAVYLCASSLDVGELFFGEGSRLTVL.